The source of this T cell receptor (beta chain) is a study of T cells in localized non-small cell lung cancer. The CDR3 has 15 residues. Germline V gives CDR1 LGHNT, CDR2 FRNRAP. The ends lost 1 base at V and 4 bases at J; junction bases unmatched: 3. Only in-frame clones appear in the TCRdb table, and some are missing; sequencing was by immunoSEQ multiplex PCR. Of 23,000 or so clones listed, around 88% are singletons. The chain links TRBV12-5 to TRBJ1-1; 10 positions match TRBD1. This specimen consisted of peripheral blood mononuclear cells, obtained before any cancer treatment. The TCR comes from a woman aged 35 to 75 with stage III lung adenocarcinoma. CDR3 amino acids: CASGLATGGVTEAFF. Written as DNA, the CDR3 is TGTGCTAGTGGTTTGGCGACAGGGGGCGTCACTGAAGCTTTCTTT.